The entry below describes one TCR beta chain. Its target is not known. The assay was immunoSEQ multiplex PCR, and TCRdb's table has in-frame clones only and misses some. The sample lists 150,000 to 200,000 clones, 91% seen once, with approximately 1.2% in the top ten. This sample is drawn from a study of T cell responses to AZD1222 COVID-19 vaccine. The CDR3 has 15 residues. Germline-derived CDR1 and CDR2 are LNHNV and YYDKDF (reference sequence). J lost 4 bases, V lost 1 base, and 2 bases had no gene match. Study findings and constraints: Clonal diversity was possibly underestimated; the donors were predominantly white British and more often female. Just five to seven people given AZD1222 tested seropositive at baseline. The CD4 TCRs associated with vaccination extended across spike and predominated at 160-218 and 743-854. As reported, nearly half of all spike-specific TCRs target variant regions that are unmutated.

The sequences come from peripheral blood, collected 28 days after the second AZD1222 dose. V usage is TRBV15 and J usage is TRBJ2-1, with TRBD1 matching 9 bases. The TCR comes from an adult who received the AZD1222 COVID-19 vaccine. CDR3 in DNA: TGTGCCACCAGCAGAGGGGGACAGGGTTACAATGAGCAGTTCTTC. Protein: CATSRGGQGYNEQFF.